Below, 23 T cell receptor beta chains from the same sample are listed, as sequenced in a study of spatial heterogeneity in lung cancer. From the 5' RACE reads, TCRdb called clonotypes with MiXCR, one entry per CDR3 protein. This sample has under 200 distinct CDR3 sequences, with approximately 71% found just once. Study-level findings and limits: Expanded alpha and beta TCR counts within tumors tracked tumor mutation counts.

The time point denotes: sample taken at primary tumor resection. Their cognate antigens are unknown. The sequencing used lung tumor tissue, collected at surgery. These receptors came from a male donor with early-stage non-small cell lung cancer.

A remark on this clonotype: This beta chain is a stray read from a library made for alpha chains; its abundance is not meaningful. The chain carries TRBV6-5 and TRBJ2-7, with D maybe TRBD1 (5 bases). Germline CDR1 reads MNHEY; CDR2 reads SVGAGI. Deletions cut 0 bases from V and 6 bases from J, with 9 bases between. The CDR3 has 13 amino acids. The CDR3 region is CASSYSKGSEQYF. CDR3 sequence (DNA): TGTGCCAGCAGTTACTCGAAGGGGTCCGAGCAGTACTTC.

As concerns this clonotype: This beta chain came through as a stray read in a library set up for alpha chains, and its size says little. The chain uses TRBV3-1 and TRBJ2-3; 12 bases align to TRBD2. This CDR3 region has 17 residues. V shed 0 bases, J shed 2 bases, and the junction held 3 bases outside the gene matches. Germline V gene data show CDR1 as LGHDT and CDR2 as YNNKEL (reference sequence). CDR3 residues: CASSQEGLAGITDTQYF. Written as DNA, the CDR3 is TGTGCCAGCAGCCAAGAAGGACTAGCGGGGATCACAGATACGCAGTATTTT.

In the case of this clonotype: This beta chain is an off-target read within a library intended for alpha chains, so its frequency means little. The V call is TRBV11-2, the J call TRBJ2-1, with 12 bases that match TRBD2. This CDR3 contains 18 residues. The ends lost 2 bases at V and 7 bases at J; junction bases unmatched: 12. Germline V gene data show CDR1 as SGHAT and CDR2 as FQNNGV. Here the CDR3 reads CASSLSLTSGGIGNEQFF. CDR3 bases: TGTGCCAGCAGCTTAAGTCTGACTAGCGGGGGCATTGGGAATGAGCAGTTCTTC.

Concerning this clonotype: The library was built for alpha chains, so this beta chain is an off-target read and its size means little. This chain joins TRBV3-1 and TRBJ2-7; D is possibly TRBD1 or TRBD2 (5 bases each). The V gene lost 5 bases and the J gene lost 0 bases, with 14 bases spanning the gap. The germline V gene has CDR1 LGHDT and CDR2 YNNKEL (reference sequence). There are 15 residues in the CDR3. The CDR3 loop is CASSAASGTSYEQYF. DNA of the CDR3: TGTGCCAGCAGCGCCGCCTCCGGGACCTCCTACGAGCAGTACTTC.

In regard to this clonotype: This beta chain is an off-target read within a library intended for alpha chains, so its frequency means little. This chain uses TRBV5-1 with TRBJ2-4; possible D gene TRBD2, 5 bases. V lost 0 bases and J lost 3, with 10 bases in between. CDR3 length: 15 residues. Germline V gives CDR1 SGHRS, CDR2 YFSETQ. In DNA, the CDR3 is TGCGCCAGCAGCTTGGTAGGAGGCAGCAAAAACATTCAGTACTTC. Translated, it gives CASSLVGGSKNIQYF.

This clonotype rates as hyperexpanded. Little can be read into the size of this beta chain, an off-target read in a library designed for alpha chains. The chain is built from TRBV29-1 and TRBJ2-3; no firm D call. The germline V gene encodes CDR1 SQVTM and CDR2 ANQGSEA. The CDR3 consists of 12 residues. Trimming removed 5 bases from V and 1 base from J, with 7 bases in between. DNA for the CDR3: TGCAGCGTTCGGAGCGGCACAGATACGCAGTATTTT. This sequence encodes CSVRSGTDTQYF.

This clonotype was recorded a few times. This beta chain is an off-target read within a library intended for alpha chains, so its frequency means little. CDR3 protein: CASNVQGGTEAFF. Written as DNA, the CDR3 is TGTGCCAGTAACGTACAGGGGGGGACTGAAGCTTTCTTT. The J gene is TRBJ1-1, the V gene TRBV19; 8 bases are a match to TRBD1. CDR1 LNHDA and CDR2 SQIVND come from the germline V gene (reference sequence). CDR3 length equals 13 residues. V was pared by 7 bases and J by 5 bases, with 6 bases of the junction left unmatched.

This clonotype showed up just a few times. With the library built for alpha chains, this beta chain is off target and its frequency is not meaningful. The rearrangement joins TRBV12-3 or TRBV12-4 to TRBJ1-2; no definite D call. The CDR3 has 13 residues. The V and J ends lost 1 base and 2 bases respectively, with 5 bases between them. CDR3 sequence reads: CASSLVVNYGYTF. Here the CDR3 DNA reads TGTGCCAGCAGTTTAGTCGTGAACTATGGCTACACCTTC.

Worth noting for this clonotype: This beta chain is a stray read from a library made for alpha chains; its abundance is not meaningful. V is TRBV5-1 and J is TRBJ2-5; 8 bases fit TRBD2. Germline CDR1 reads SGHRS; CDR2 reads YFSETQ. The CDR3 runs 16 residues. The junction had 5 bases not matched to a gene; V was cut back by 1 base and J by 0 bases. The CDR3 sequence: CASSLSPSGYQETQYF. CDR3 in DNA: TGCGCCAGCAGCTTGTCTCCTAGCGGGTACCAAGAGACCCAGTACTTC.

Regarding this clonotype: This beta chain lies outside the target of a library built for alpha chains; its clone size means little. The CDR3 DNA reads TGCGCCAGCAGCCAGGGGGGGACAGGGGGACACAATGAGCAGTTCTTC. It specifies CASSQGGTGGHNEQFF. The chain has TRBV4-3 and TRBJ2-1; 11 bases line up with TRBD1. V dropped 3 bases and J dropped 5; count of bases not matched to a gene: 6. This CDR3 has 16 amino acids. Looked up from germline, CDR1 is LGHNA and CDR2 is YSLEER.

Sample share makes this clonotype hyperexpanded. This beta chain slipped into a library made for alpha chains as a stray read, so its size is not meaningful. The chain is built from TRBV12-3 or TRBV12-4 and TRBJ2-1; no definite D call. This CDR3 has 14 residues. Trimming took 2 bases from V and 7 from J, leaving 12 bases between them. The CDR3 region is CASSLSPSTNEQFF. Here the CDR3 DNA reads TGTGCCAGCAGTTTATCCCCTAGTACAAATGAGCAGTTCTTC.

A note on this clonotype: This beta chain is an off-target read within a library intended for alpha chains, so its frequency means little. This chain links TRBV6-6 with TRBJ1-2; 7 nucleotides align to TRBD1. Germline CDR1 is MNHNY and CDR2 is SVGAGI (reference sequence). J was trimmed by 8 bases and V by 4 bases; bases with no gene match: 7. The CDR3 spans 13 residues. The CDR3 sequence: CASSFGQEGGYTF. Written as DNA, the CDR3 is TGTGCCAGCAGTTTCGGACAGGAGGGAGGCTACACCTTC.

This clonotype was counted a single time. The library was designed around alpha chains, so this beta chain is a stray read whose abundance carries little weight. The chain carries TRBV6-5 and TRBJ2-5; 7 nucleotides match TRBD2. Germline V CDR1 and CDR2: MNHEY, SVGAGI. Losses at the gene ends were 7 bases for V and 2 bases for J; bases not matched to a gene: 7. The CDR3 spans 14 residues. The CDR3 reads CASTDGGTQETQYF. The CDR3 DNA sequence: TGTGCCAGCACCGACGGGGGGACTCAAGAGACCCAGTACTTC.

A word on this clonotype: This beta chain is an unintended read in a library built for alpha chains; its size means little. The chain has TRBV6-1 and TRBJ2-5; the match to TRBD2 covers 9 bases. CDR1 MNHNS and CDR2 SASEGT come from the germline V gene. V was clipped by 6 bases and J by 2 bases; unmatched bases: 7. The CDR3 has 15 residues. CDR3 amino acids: CASRYSGSTQETQYF. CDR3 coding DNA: TGTGCCAGCAGATATAGCGGGAGCACTCAAGAGACCCAGTACTTC.

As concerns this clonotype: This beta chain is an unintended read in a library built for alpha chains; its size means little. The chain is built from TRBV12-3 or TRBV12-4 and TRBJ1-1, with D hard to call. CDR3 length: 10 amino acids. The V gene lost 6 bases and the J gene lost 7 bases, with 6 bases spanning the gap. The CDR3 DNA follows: TGTGCCAGCAGCGGTGTTGAAGCTTTCTTT. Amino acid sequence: CASSGVEAFF.

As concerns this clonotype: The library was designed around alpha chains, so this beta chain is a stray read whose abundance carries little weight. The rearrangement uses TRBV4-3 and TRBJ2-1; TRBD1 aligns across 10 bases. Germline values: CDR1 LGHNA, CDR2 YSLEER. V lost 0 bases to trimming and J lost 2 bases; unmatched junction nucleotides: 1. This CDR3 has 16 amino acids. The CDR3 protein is CASSQEGTGAYNEQFF. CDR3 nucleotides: TGCGCCAGCAGCCAAGAGGGGACAGGGGCCTACAATGAGCAGTTCTTC.

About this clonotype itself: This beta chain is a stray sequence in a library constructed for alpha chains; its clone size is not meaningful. CDR3 amino acids: CASSSGTASGNTIYF. The CDR3 DNA sequence: TGTGCCAGCAGCTCGGGGACAGCCTCTGGAAACACCATATATTTT. V is TRBV7-9 and J is TRBJ1-3; 7 bases match TRBD1. The CDR3 is made up of 15 amino acids. The V gene's germline CDR1 is SEHNR and CDR2 FQNEAQ (reference sequence). The trim removed 4 bases at V and 0 bases at J, leaving 3 bases unmatched.

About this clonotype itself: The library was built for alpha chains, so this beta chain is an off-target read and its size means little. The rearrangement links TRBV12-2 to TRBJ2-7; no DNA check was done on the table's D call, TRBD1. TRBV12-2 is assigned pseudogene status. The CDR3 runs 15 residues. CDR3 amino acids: CASRLVGRSSYEQYF. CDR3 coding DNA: TGTGCAAGTCGCTTAGTGGGACGGAGCTCCTACGAGCAGTACTTC.

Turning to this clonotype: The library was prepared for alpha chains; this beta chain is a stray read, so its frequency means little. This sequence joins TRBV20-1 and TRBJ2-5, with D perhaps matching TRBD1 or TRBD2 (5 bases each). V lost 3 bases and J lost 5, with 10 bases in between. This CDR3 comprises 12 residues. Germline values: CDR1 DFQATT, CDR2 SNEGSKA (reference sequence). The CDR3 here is CSARAGDETQYF. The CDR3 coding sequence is TGCAGTGCTAGGGCCGGGGACGAGACCCAGTACTTC.

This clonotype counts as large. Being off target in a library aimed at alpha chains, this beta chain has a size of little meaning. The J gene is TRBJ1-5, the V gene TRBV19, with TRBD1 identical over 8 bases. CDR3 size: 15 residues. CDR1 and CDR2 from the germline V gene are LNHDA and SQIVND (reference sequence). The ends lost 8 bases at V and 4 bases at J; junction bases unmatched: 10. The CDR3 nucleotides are TGTGCCAGTGGGATCGAGGACAGGGCTAATCAGCCCCAGCATTTT. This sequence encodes CASGIEDRANQPQHF.

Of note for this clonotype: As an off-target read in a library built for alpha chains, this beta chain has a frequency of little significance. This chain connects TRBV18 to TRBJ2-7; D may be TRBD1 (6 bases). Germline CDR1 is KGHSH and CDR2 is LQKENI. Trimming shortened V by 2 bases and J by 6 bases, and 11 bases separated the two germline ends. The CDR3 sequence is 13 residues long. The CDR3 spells CASSPNDRSEQYF. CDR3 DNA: TGTGCCAGCTCACCAAACGACAGGTCCGAGCAGTACTTC.

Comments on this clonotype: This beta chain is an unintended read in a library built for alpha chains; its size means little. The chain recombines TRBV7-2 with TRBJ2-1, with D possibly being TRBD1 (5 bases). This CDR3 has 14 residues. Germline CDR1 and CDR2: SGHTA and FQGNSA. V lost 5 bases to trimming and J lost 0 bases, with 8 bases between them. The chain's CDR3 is CASSRQSSYNEQFF. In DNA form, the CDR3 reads TGTGCCAGCAGCAGACAGAGCTCCTACAATGAGCAGTTCTTC.

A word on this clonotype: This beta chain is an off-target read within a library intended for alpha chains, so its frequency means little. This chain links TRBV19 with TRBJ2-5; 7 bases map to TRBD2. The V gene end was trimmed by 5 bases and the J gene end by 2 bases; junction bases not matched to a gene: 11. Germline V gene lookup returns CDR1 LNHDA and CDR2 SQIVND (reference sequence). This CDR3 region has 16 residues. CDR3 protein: CASSGTSARLQETQYF. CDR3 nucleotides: TGTGCCAGTAGTGGTACTAGCGCACGTCTTCAAGAGACCCAGTACTTC.